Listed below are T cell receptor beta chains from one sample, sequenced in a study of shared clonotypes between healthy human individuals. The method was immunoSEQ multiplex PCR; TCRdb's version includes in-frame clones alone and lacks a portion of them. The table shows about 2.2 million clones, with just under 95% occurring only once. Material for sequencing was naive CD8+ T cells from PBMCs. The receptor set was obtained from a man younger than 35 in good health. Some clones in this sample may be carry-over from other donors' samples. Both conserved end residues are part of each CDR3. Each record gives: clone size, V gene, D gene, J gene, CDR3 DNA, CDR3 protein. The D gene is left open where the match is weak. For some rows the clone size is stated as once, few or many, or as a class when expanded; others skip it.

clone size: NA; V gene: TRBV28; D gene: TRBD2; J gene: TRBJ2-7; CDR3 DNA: TGTGCCAGCAGTTTAGTAGCGGGAGGACACCCGGTCCGGGAGCAGTACTTC; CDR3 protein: CASSLVAGGHPVREQYF
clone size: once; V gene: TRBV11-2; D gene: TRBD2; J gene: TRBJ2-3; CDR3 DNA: TGTGCCAGCAGCCCAGCCCCGGGAGGGTCGCTAGATACGCAGTATTTT; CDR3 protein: CASSPAPGGSLDTQYF
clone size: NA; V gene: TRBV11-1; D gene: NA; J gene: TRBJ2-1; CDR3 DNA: TGTGCCAGCAGCTTAGGGGGGGGCCCCTACAATGAGCAGTTCTTC; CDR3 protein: CASSLGGGPYNEQFF
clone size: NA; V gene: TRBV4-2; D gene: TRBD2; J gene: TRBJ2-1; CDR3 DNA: TGTGCCAGCAGCCAAGACTACGGAGCGGGACTAGCGGCGTACAATGAGCAGTTCTTC; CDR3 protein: CASSQDYGAGLAAYNEQFF
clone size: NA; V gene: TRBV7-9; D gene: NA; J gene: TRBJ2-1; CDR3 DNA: TGTGCCAGCAGCTTCTTACAAGTGGACAATGAGCAGTTCTTC; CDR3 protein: CASSFLQVDNEQFF
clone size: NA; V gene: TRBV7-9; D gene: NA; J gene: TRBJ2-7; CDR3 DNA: TGTGCCAGCAGCTCCTTTTTGACTAGCTCCTACGAGCAGTACTTC; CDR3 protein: CASSSFLTSSYEQYF
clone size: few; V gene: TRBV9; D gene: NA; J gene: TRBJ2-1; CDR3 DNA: TGTGCCAGTGGGCAGAATGAGCAGTTCTTC; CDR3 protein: CASGQNEQFF
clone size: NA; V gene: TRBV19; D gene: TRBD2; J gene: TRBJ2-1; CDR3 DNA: TGTGCCAGTAGTCCCCCGGGGACTAGCTTGATCAATGAGCAGTTCTTC; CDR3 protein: CASSPPGTSLINEQFF
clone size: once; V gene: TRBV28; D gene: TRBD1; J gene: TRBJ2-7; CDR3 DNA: TGTGCCAGCAGTTTTCCCGCGAGACAGGGCATGGCCCATCTCTACGAGCAGTACTTC; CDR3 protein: CASSFPARQGMAHLYEQYF
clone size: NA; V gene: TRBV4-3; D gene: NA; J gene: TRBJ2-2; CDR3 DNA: TGCGCCAGCAGCCAAGAAAGAGGGGTCACCGGGGAGCTGTTTTTT; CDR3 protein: CASSQERGVTGELFF
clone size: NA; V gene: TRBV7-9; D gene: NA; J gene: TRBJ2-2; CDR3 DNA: TGTGCCAGCAGCTTCCCCAGACAGATCTTCGGGGAGCTGTTTTTT; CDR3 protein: CASSFPRQIFGELFF
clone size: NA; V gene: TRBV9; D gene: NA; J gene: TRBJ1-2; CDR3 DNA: TGTGCCAGCAGCCCGCCGACGGGGAGCTATGGCTACACCTTC; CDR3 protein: CASSPPTGSYGYTF
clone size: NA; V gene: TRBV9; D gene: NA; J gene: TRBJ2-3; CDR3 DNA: TGTGCCAGCAGCGTAGATGGACTATCACCAGATACGCAGTATTTT; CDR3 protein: CASSVDGLSPDTQYF
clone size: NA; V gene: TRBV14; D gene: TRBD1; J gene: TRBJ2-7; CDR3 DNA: TGTGCCAGCAGCCACGGGCAGGGGGCTTGGGAGCAGTACTTC; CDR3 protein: CASSHGQGAWEQYF
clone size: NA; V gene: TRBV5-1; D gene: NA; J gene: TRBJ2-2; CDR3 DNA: TGCGCCAGCAGCTTATTTCTAGCGAGTGGGACCGGGGAGCTGTTTTTT; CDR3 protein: CASSLFLASGTGELFF
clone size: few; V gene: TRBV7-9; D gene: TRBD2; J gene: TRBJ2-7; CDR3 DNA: TGTGCCAGCAGCAAGCTACTAGCGCCGGAGCAGTACTTC; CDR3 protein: CASSKLLAPEQYF
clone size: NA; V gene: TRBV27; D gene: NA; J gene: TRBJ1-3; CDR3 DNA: TGTGCCAGCAGTCTAGGAGGGGATCTCTCTGGAAACACCATATATTTT; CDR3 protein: CASSLGGDLSGNTIYF
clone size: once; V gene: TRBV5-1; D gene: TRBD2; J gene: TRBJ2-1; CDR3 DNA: TGCGCCAGCAGCGGGATAGCGGGAGGGCGTTTGGATGAGCAGTTCTTC; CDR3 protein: CASSGIAGGRLDEQFF
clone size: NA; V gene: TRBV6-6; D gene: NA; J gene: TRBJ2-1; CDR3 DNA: TGTGCCAGCGGGAGTGAGCAGTTCTTC; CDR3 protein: CASGSEQFF
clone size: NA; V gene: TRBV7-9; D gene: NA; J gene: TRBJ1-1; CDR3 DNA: TGTGCCAGCAGCCCCTCTGGAGGGCCTTTCTTT; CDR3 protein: CASSPSGGPFF
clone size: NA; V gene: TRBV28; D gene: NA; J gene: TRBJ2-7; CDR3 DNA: TGTGCCAGCAGTTTGCACCAAAACTCCTACGAGCAGTACTTC; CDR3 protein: CASSLHQNSYEQYF
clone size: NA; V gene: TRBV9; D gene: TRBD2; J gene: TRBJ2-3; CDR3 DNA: TGTGCCAGCAGCGCCGGACTAGCAATAATCACAGATACGCAGTATTTT; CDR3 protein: CASSAGLAIITDTQYF
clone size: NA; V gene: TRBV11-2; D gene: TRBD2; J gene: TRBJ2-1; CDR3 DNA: TGTGCCAGCAGCTTAGGGTCAATCGGTCTAGCGGTCTACAATGAGCAGTTCTTC; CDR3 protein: CASSLGSIGLAVYNEQFF
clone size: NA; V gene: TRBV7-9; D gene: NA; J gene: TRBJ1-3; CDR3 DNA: TGTGCCAGCAGCTTAGTGGGCAGGTTCTCTGGAAACACCATATATTTT; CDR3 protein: CASSLVGRFSGNTIYF
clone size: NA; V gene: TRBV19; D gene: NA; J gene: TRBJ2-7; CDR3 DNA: TGTGCCAGTAGTGCGAGACTAGAATACTACGAGCAGTACTTC; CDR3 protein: CASSARLEYYEQYF
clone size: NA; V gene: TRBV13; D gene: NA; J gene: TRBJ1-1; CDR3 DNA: TGTGCCAGCAGCTCCGGGTTACTCTTGAACACTGAAGCTTTCTTT; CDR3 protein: CASSSGLLLNTEAFF
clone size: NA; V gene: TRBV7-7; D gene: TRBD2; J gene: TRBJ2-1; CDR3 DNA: TGTGCCAGCAGCTTAGGTCCTAGCGGGAAAAATGAGCAGTTCTTC; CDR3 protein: CASSLGPSGKNEQFF
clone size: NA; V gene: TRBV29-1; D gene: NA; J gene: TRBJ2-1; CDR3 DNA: TGCAGCGTTGGGGTAGCGGCCAATGAGCAGTTCTTC; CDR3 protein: CSVGVAANEQFF
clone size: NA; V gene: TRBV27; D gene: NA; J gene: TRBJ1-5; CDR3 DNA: TGTGCCAGCAACGAACGCGGGGGCAATCAGCCCCAGCATTTT; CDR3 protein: CASNERGGNQPQHF
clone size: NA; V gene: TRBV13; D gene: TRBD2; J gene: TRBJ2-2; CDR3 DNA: TGTGCCAGCAGCCCTCCAGCGGGAGGGCCTTCCGGGGAGCTGTTTTTT; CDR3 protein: CASSPPAGGPSGELFF
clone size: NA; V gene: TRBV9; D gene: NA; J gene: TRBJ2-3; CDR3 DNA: TGTGCCAGCAGCGTAGGGGCAGGGGGGGCAGATACGCAGTATTTT; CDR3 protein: CASSVGAGGADTQYF
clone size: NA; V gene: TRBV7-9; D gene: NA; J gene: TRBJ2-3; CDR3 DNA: TGTGCCAGCAGCTTAGCGGCTAGTTGGCTCAGGACAGATACGCAGTATTTT; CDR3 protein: CASSLAASWLRTDTQYF
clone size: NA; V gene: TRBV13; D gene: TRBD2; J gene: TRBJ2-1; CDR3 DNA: TGTGCCAGCACCCCCCCAGCGGGGATCTACAATGAGCAGTTCTTC; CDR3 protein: CASTPPAGIYNEQFF
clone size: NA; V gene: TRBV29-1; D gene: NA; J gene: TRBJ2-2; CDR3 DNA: TGCAGCGTTGATGAGGGCCTAGCAAGCACCGGGGAGCTGTTTTTT; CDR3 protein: CSVDEGLASTGELFF
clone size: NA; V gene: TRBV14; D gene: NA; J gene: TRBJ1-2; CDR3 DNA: TGTGCCAGCAGCCCCCGTGGATACTATGGCTACACCTTC; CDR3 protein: CASSPRGYYGYTF
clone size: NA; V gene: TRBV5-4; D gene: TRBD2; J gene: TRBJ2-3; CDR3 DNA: TGTGCCAGCAGCTTTTACGGCGGGAGGACAGATACGCAGTATTTT; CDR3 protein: CASSFYGGRTDTQYF
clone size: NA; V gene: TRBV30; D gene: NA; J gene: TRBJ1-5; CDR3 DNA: TGTGCCTGGAGTCTTGGGTATGGCAATCAGCCCCAGCATTTT; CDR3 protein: CAWSLGYGNQPQHF
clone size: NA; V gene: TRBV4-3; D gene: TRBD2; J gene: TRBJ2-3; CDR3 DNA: TGCGCCAGCAGCCAAGAAGCGGTGAGCGGGAGGCCCACGGCAGATACGCAGTATTTT; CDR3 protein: CASSQEAVSGRPTADTQYF
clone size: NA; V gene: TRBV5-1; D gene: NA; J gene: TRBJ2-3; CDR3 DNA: TGCGCCAGCAGCTTGGCCCTTGCGGTGGGCACAGATACGCAGTATTTT; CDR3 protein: CASSLALAVGTDTQYF
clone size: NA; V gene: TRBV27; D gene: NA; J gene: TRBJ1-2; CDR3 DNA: TGTGCCAGCAGCCCCCAGGGAGTGGTCGGCCTTTCGATATATGGCTACACCTTC; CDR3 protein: CASSPQGVVGLSIYGYTF
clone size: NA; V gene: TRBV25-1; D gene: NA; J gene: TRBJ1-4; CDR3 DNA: TGTGCCAGCAAGGCTGGGGGGGGTGAAAAACTGTTTTTT; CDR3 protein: CASKAGGGEKLFF
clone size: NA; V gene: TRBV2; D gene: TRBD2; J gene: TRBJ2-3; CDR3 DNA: TGTGCCAGCAGTGAACTAGCGGAGTACACAGATACGCAGTATTTT; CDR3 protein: CASSELAEYTDTQYF
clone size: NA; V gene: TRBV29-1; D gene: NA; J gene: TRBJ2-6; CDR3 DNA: TGCAGCGTTGCTGACAGTCCCTCTGGGGCCAACGTCCTGACTTTC; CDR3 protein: CSVADSPSGANVLTF